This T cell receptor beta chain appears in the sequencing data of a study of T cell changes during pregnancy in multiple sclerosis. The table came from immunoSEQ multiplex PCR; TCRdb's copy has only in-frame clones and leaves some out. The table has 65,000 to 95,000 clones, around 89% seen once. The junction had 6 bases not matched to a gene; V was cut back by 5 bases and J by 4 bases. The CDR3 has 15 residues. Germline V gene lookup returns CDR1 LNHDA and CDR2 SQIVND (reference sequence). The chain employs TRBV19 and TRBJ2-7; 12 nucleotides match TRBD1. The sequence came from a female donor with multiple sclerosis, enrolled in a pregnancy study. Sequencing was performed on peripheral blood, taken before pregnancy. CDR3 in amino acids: CASSAPGQGAYEQYF. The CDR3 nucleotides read TGTGCCAGTAGTGCACCGGGACAGGGGGCATACGAGCAGTACTTC.